This T cell receptor (beta chain) is drawn from a study of cytomegalovirus exposure and HLA in healthy donors (dated by TCRdb to the late 2010s). The study in broad terms: In an earlier analysis of under 750 of the donors, less than 350 Gb of sequence data and some 100 million unique TCR beta sequences from about 179 million T cells were reported. About 310 gigabases of sequencing data and 78 million or so unique TCR sequences were included in an early release covering over 600 HLA-typed donors. The genetic ancestry cluster associated with self-reported Caucasian donors included 81% of the approximately 410 genotyped donors. The study was designed to test whether signatures of past pathogen exposure could be identified by cataloging public T cell receptors. The T cell repertoires of several hundred subjects were profiled by immunosequencing and related to cytomegalovirus serostatus. A separate validation cohort of 100 to 150 different subjects was used in addition to the roughly 640-subject first cohort. To predict cytomegalovirus infection status, the study brought together high-throughput TCR immunosequencing, statistical association of individual TCRs with disease status, and machine learning. In a later analysis, previously published TCR beta repertoires from about 670 donors were re-analyzed and high-resolution HLA genotyping was added so that TCR occurrence patterns could be studied. The later analysis used no new phenotypic data to find candidate immune exposures, relying instead on TCR beta sequences and their occurrence across donors. In an earlier analysis of several hundred of the donors, high-throughput TCR beta sequencing was used to judge whether each TCR beta V gene segment behaved as functional or pseudogenic. Donor age, sex, ethnicity and CMV serostatus were compiled alongside the repertoire data. A later genetic analysis used genome-wide SNP genotypes for about three fifths of the roughly 700 donors, treating that subset as a discovery cohort. Every repertoire in the discovery cohort had been generated on one and the same sequencing platform. Both class I and class II loci were covered by HLA typing, at four-digit resolution. The number of donors typed differed by locus, with 629-630 for A, B, C, DRB1 and DQB1, roughly 550 for DQA1, approximately 570 for DPA1, and approximately 470 for DPB1. Because of strong linkage in the cohort, roughly five DR-DQ haplotypes were treated as single units for association and clustering. Across around 400 genotyped donors of the cohort, an average of approximately 220,000 unique TCR beta nucleotide sequences per donor were sequenced, and about a sixth of those sequences were non-productive. What the research found in general, with its limitations: Only TCR beta chains were sequenced in this cohort, and the absence of alpha or paired-chain data limited detectable features. A later analysis associated 15,000 to 20,000 TCR beta sequences with specific HLA alleles at a false discovery rate of 0.05. Because counts were too low, seventeen rarely observed V segments, including chromosome 9 orphons, were excluded from the earlier analysis of 587 of the donors. Because HLA typing was missing for some donors at each locus, association tests included only the typed subset. V-gene and J-gene trimming of TCR beta chains was associated with a missense DCLRE1C variant in a later genetic analysis, and the association was replicated in an independent cohort. Linkage disequilibrium might explain the correlated functional status among segregating V segments, but an unknown experimental factor could not be ruled out. CMV serostatus was the only immune exposure information available for the cohort. In an earlier analysis of fewer than 750 of the donors, most TCR beta V segments were observed in productive rearrangements about 90% or about 30% of the time, broadly matching IMGT annotations. Most TCR sequences were seen in very few donors, while some public TCRs were found in many individuals. Strong co-occurrence of HLA alleles, especially DR and DQ, made assigning TCR associations to individual alleles difficult. Compared with equally common non-associated chains, HLA-associated TCR beta chains in a later analysis were more clonally expanded and had lower generation probabilities. According to a later genetic analysis, donors in an Asian-associated ancestry cluster had fewer N-insertions in productive TCRs than the approximately 630-donor mean. A further reported finding was that TCR beta sequences accurately predicted the HLA-A and HLA-B alleles for most subjects in the first cohort. A later analysis found that TCR association rates varied across HLA loci, with DRB1 alleles showing the most associated TCRs and HLA-C alleles the fewest. According to a later analysis, most CMV-associated TCR beta chains appeared to be HLA-restricted, and the HLA associations seemed to be driven largely by CMV exposure. Some IMGT-functional V segments, including TRBV6-2 and TRBV6-3, could not be distinguished by the 87-base-pair reads and were therefore excluded. Presence/absence analyses assumed roughly uniform sequencing depth across donors, an assumption that may not hold. The study listed 150 to 200 TCR beta chains as associated with cytomegalovirus. It was suggested by the authors that the approach could potentially be generalized to other disease states and immunological phenotypes. Three of the identified cytomegalovirus-associated TCR beta chains were confirmed in vitro to be specific for cytomegalovirus antigens. The sequencing pipeline was judged likely to have produced a cluster of highly shared sequence variants as a technical artifact. The classifier was reported to diagnose cytomegalovirus status with high specificity and sensitivity in both the original cohort and the validation cohort. In a later analysis, several top co-occurrence clusters were reported to appear linked to parvovirus B19, influenza, CMV and Epstein-Barr virus.

The method behind the library was the immunoSEQ multiplex PCR assay. For the multiplex PCR, a mixture combining 60 forward primers for TCR Vbeta segments and 13 reverse primers for TCR Jbeta segments was used. A multiplex PCR assay on genomic DNA amplified the CDR3 region of rearranged TCR beta genes. The Illumina HiSeq System was used to sequence the amplified TCR beta libraries as 87-base-pair reads. The source study handled its data this way. Across the 600 to 700 repertoires, a later analysis counted 75 million to 90 million unique TCR beta chains, some 11 million of which were shared by at least two donors. To remove PCR and sequencing errors, raw reads were error-corrected and collapsed into unique sequences using a nearest-neighbor algorithm that merged closely related sequences. V, D and J gene segments were assigned by aligning CDR3 sequences to IMGT reference sequences. For a sequence to be retained, a match of at least six nucleotides was required to both a V gene segment and a J gene segment. A rearrangement was called productive if the CDR3 had no stop codons and remained in frame with V and J, and every other rearrangement was called non-productive. CDR3 was defined by IMGT convention, running from the second conserved V-encoded cysteine to the conserved J-encoded phenylalanine. Sequences without an unambiguous match to a single V gene segment were excluded from the earlier analysis of about 630 of the donors. In an earlier analysis of roughly 600 of the donors, a V segment was called functional when productive rearrangements were above 56.7%, and segregating when the standard deviation between donors exceeded 5%. A statistical classification framework was developed to diagnose cytomegalovirus status using the catalog of TCR beta chain sequences. In a later analysis, V and J genes were assigned by comparing TCR nucleotide sequences against IMGT/GENE-DB human TR gene sequences. Using the TCRdist pipeline, a later analysis assigned CDR3 sequences along with most-parsimonious VDJ recombination scenarios. In a later analysis, each TCR beta chain was defined by its CDR3 amino acid sequence together with its V-gene family, and reads without a unique V-gene family were excluded. In a later analysis, 450 to 600 highly shared, low-generation-probability nucleotide sequences were removed to address suspected cross-contamination and a sequencing artifact. In a later analysis, a clonal expansion index for each public chain was calculated from normalized within-repertoire ranks of inferred template counts. In a later analysis, generation probabilities were computed using a VDJ recombination model fitted to out-of-frame rearrangements, and the results were checked against IGoR. In a later analysis, TCR-TCR, TCR-HLA and TCR-CMV co-occurrence was scored with hypergeometric tests, and a repertoire-size bias correction was applied to TCR pairs. A later analysis estimated false discovery rates by permuting HLA or CMV assignments 20 times. In a later analysis, co-occurring TCRs were grouped using DBSCAN, and TCRdist sequence similarity was added for clustering within HLA-allele-positive subsets. Repertoires with fewer than 30,000 or more than 120,000 public chains, plus five repertoires with anomalous nucleotide sharing, were excluded from co-occurrence clustering. Here the immuneACCESS table is served through TCRdb, limited to in-frame sequences with V and J called. Missing clones are a known gap in these copies; in checked studies unresolved V genes cover under half, and the rest lacks a known reason. V and J calls and clone size are as listed in that table; D and trimming were resolved from the DNA. The sample has 130,000 to 150,000 clones on record, 60% to 80% of them singletons. Around 7% of the sample lies in the top ten.

Inclusive of the bounding cysteine and phenylalanine, the CDR3 is 16 residues long. The sequence is cut down to CDR3 DNA, 48 bases in frame from base 1. In total, approximately 690 healthy bone marrow donors made up the cohort. All cohort members were sampled while nominally healthy, although unrecorded immune exposures were likely present. The donor was CMV seropositive and was included in the group of 250 to 300 seropositive cohort members. A peripheral blood sample was collected from each donor, and TCR beta sequencing was performed on peripheral blood mononuclear cells. The Qiagen DNeasy Blood Extraction Kit was used to extract genomic DNA from the blood cell samples. This clone was recorded once. It lacks a known antigen. Base qualities are not provided; no much larger clone lies one nucleotide away.

The sequence links TRBV21-1 to TRBJ1-2; TRBD1 reflects the table's D call only, with no check against the DNA. TRBV21-1 is an annotated pseudogene. Sequencing was carried out using PBMCs. The clonotype was recovered from a woman in her thirties or forties in good health and CMV-seropositive. The CDR3 in this case is CASSNMDSYINYGYTF. The bases read TGTGCCAGCAGCAACATGGACAGCTATATTAACTATGGCTACACCTTC.